The entry that follows covers one T cell receptor beta chain sequence. Its antigen target is currently unknown. No much larger clone exists at a distance of one base, and base qualities are not known. In light of the paper, this sample's time point label describes: baseline before first vaccination. The vaccinee samples were drawn from two UK trials, COV001 and COV002, one of which was a single-blind randomized controlled phase 2/3 trial testing AZD1222 (ChAdOx1 nCoV-19) in healthy adults. For TCRbeta chain sequencing, PBMC samples from trial participants were taken at day 0 and at day 28 after the second dose. Via the germline V gene (reference sequence), CDR1 is MNHEY and CDR2 SMNVEV. Measured from the cysteine to the phenylalanine, the CDR3 is 14 residues long. Of all the DNA, just the CDR3 is kept, 42 bases in frame from base 1. Trimming removed 4 bases from V and 5 bases from J, leaving 14 bases between the germline ends.

This entry is derived from a study of T cell responses to AZD1222 COVID-19 vaccine (dated by TCRdb to 2020 to 2022). As for the study more broadly: AZD1222 recipients whose second dose came at about 4 weeks and those whose second dose came at about 12 weeks were combined into one group, since spike-specific TCR depth and breadth did not differ between the two schedules. TCR sequencing covered over 230 trial participants: 207 given two doses of AZD1222 and about 26 given two doses of MenACWY control vaccine. Enrollment into the trials was organized by age into subgroups of 18-55, 56-69 and 70-plus years, and those subgroups contained roughly 150, 30 and 60 TCR-sequenced participants, respectively. Findings and caveats that apply to the study as a whole: After two AZD1222 doses, both the breadth and the depth of spike-specific TCRs were significantly higher than at day 0 and than in MenACWY recipients. In the small 56-69-year group, the increase in depth fell short of significance, most likely because of low power. Participants were mostly white British and included more females than males, and it was suggested by the authors that clonal diversity may have been underestimated. Conclusions about previously exposed vaccinees are limited, since just a handful of AZD1222 recipients were seropositive for SARS-CoV-2 at baseline. Because no day 14 peak-response samples were available, repertoires were characterized only after the peak T cell response. Reportedly, close to half of the unique spike-specific TCRs recognized epitopes lying outside the regions that are mutated in the B.1.351 and B.1.1.7 variants. CD4 TCRs associated with the vaccine covered the entire spike protein, and the dominant responses were in regions 160-218 and 743-854.

The CDR3 regions of human TCRbeta chains were subjected to immunosequencing. Regarding the original processing steps: TCRs in the repertoires were compared against a reference library of SARS-CoV-2-specific TCRs that had been generated with the MIRA antigen-specificity platform. Breadth was defined as the fraction of unique TCRs that were SARS-CoV-2-associated. Depth was defined as the fraction of total T cells that were SARS-CoV-2-associated. Using the MIRA data, every spike-specific TCR was mapped to the spike region that the TCR reacted to and assigned to either a CD4 or a CD8 class. Log10-transformed breadth and depth values were compared by one-way ANOVA with Sidak's multiple comparisons tests. Drawn from immuneACCESS, this table holds only the in-frame rearrangements with V and J called that TCRdb kept. Clones are partly lost; checked studies trace under half to an unresolved V gene and leave the rest unexplained. V, J and clone size derive from that table, while D and trimming were established from the DNA sequence. The sample records 90,000 to 120,000 clones, 70% to 90% of which are singletons. Around 6.7% of the sample goes to the ten largest clones.

The sequences come from peripheral blood, collected on day 0 of AZD1222 vaccination. The TCR comes from an adult in good health. Recombination joined TRBV27 with TRBJ1-1; TRBD1 is a weak D gene call, 5 bases matching. CDR3 loop: CASSSQGSGTEAFF. The nucleotides are TGTGCCAGCAGTTCCCAAGGTTCAGGGACTGAAGCTTTCTTT.